The table lists the clone carrying this TCR beta chain with many counts. The antigen is undetermined. These data belong to a study of post-analysis software for immune sequencing data. Unique molecular identifiers were present in the TCR beta cDNA libraries. TCRdb reprocessed the PCR reads with MiXCR, giving one entry per CDR3 protein. The sample includes roughly 400,000 distinct CDR3 sequences, approximately 39% of them seen just once. Findings of the study overall: Controls showed lower frequencies than patients for four to six TRBV segments, and TRBV5-6, TRBV5-1 and TRBV20-1 were among these. Samples from a shared batch, those prepared together, strongly co-clustered by F measure.

Unmatched junction bases numbered 5, after V lost 6 bases and J lost 0 bases. The CDR3 sequence is 14 residues long. Germline V gene data show CDR1 as SQVTM and CDR2 as ANQGSEA. Sample: blood. This sequence was found in a girl aged 2-10 years with multiple sclerosis. V gene TRBV29-1 combines with J gene TRBJ2-1; 7 bases agree with TRBD2. The CDR3 coding sequence is TGCAGCGTCACGACTAGCAGCTCCTACAATGAGCAGTTCTTC. Translating it yields CSVTTSSSYNEQFF.